The 13 T cell receptor beta chains given below trace back to one sample, sequenced in a study of blood T cell repertoires in COVID-19. Assay: immunoSEQ multiplex PCR; the TCRdb copy retains only in-frame clones and omits some. The sample has about 150,000 clones, approximately 90% seen once. Input material: peripheral blood. These receptors were taken from a man in his sixties with active or convalescent COVID-19.

The chain has TRBV7-2 and TRBJ1-2; D is ambiguous. V lost 3 bases and J 0 bases, leaving 11 bases between the germline ends. Germline CDR1 and CDR2: SGHTA and FQGNSA. The CDR3 sequence is 15 residues long. CDR3 sequence: CASSFQAFSNYGYTF. The CDR3 region has the DNA TGTGCCAGCAGCTTCCAGGCCTTTTCTAACTATGGCTACACCTTC.

The V and J genes are TRBV3-1 (or the pseudogene TRBV3-2) and TRBJ1-1, with a tentative D call TRBD1 (5 bases). Germline CDR1 and CDR2: LGHDT and YNNKEL (reference sequence). Between the trimmed V and J ends, which lost 5 bases and 4 bases, there was a span of 14 bases. This CDR3 has 14 amino acids. The CDR3 loop is CASSNLRGLTEAFF. The CDR3 nucleotides are TGTGCCAGCAGCAACCTGCGGGGCCTCACTGAAGCTTTCTTT.

The chain employs TRBV28 and TRBJ2-6; TRBD1 agrees at 7 bases. The CDR3 loop spans 16 amino acids. V lost 6 bases, J lost 3 bases, and 8 bases stayed unmatched. CDR1 is MDHEN, CDR2 SYDVKM, per germline. The CDR3 nucleotides are TGTGCCAGCAGGCCTAGAACAGGGGATGGGGCCAACGTCCTGACTTTC. Its translation: CASRPRTGDGANVLTF.

The gene calls are TRBV7-2 and TRBJ1-6; 8 nucleotides match TRBD1. This CDR3 contains 14 residues. Germline lookup yields CDR1 SGHTA and CDR2 FQGNSA. Trimming cost V 5 bases and J 10 bases; bases outside gene matches: 7. As DNA, the CDR3 is TGTGCCAGCAGCCGGACAGGGCAGGGCTCACCCCTCCACTTT. Protein product: CASSRTGQGSPLHF.

This chain joins TRBV19 and TRBJ1-2; D is undetermined. Trimming shortened V by 1 base and J by 0 bases, and 9 bases separated the two germline ends. The V gene's germline CDR1 is LNHDA and CDR2 SQIVND (reference sequence). The CDR3 consists of 15 residues. CDR3 nucleotide sequence: TGTGCCAGTAGTATAGGGTGGCAGGCTAACTATGGCTACACCTTC. Its translation is CASSIGWQANYGYTF. The whole variable domain, remainder taken from reference TRBV19 and TRBJ1-2, is DGGITQSPKYLFRKEGQNVTLSCEQNLNHDAMYWYRQDPGQGLRLIYYSQIVNDFQKGDIAEGYSVSREKKESFPLTVTSAQKNPTAFYLCASSIGWQANYGYTFGSGTRLTVV.

J is TRBJ2-5 and V is TRBV5-5; 8 nucleotides align to TRBD1. The ends lost 3 bases at V and 3 bases at J; junction bases unmatched: 4. The germline V gene encodes CDR1 SGHKS and CDR2 YYEKEE (reference sequence). The CDR3 covers 14 residues. DNA for the CDR3: TGTGCCAGCAGCTACGGACAGGGTAAAGAGACCCAGTACTTC. Encoded protein: CASSYGQGKETQYF.

This chain joins TRBV6-5 and TRBJ2-7, with D perhaps matching TRBD1 (6 bases). The CDR3 length is 13 residues. Trimming pared 9 bases from V and 2 bases from J, leaving 14 bases between. CDR1 is MNHEY and CDR2 is SVGAGI in the germline V gene. CDR3 residues: CASTLQGTYEQYF. The CDR3 nucleotides are TGTGCCAGTACCTTACAGGGCACCTACGAGCAGTACTTC.

The chain uses TRBV5-5 and TRBJ1-2, with D perhaps TRBD1 (6 bases). Germline V CDR1 and CDR2: SGHKS, YYEKEE (reference sequence). Trimming removed 0 bases from V and 2 bases from J, with 8 bases in between. The CDR3 spans 14 residues. The CDR3 DNA follows: TGTGCCAGCAGCTTGGCGGACAGAAACTATGGCTACACCTTC. This encodes CASSLADRNYGYTF.

The V and J genes are TRBV2 and TRBJ2-7, with D perhaps matching TRBD2 (5 bases). This CDR3 region has 13 residues. Trimming stripped 8 bases from V and 3 bases from J, with 14 bases between. Per germline, CDR1 SNHLY and CDR2 FYNNEI. For the CDR3, the DNA is TGTGCCAGCTCGAGAAGCGGCATCTACGAGCAGTACTTC. It encodes CASSRSGIYEQYF.

The J gene is TRBJ2-3, the V gene TRBV7-9; possible D gene TRBD2, 5 bases. Germline V gene lookup returns CDR1 SEHNR and CDR2 FQNEAQ (reference sequence). Trimming removed 5 bases from V and 4 bases from J, with 10 bases in between. The CDR3 length is 13 residues. The DNA for the CDR3 is TGTGCCAGCAGCAACCCCGGGGCAGATACGCAGTATTTT. Its translation: CASSNPGADTQYF.

The chain employs TRBV5-4 and TRBJ1-4; the match to TRBD1 covers 8 bases. Germline V CDR1 and CDR2: SGHNT, YYREEE (reference sequence). The J segment lost 4 bases and the V segment lost 0 bases, leaving 5 bases of the junction unmatched. The CDR3 covers 16 residues. CDR3 protein: CASSLAGGARNEKLFF. CDR3 nucleotides: TGTGCCAGCAGCTTGGCAGGGGGCGCTCGTAATGAAAAACTGTTTTTT.

V usage is TRBV5-5 and J usage is TRBJ1-4; 12 positions agree with TRBD1. There are 17 residues in the CDR3. V shed 2 bases and J 8 bases; nucleotides not matched to a gene: 10. Germline CDR1 and CDR2: SGHKS and YYEKEE (reference sequence). The CDR3 DNA follows: TGTGCCAGCAGCTTTGGGTTGGGACAGGGGGCATACGAAAAACTGTTTTTT. As protein: CASSFGLGQGAYEKLFF.

DNA for the CDR3: TGTGCCAGCAGACTCGACAGGTCGGGCACTGAAGCTTTCTTT. Protein sequence: CASRLDRSGTEAFF. This chain links TRBV6-4 with TRBJ1-1; D is possibly TRBD1 (6 bases). V was shortened by 6 bases and J by 4 bases, with 15 bases between the two germline ends. CDR1 is MRHNA and CDR2 is SNTAGT in the germline V gene. The CDR3 spans 14 residues.